What follows are 9 T cell receptor beta chains derived from one specimen sequenced in a study of molecular identifiers for immune sequencing clone quantification. TCRdb used MiXCR to reprocess the PCR reads, holding one entry per CDR3 protein. The sample lists approximately 54,000 distinct CDR3 sequences; approximately 25% were seen once. Specimen: naive CD8+ T cells from blood, with Jurkat cell RNA spiked in. Stated subset: FACS-sorted CD8+CD4-CCR7+CD45RA+ naive T cells. The receptor source for this set is a human donor in good health. Some libraries in this study had Jurkat cell RNA spiked in.

V gene TRBV11-2 combines with J gene TRBJ1-1, with 7 bases fitting TRBD1. After removal of 7 bases from V and 1 base from J, the junction contained 9 bases not matched to a gene. The CDR3 totals 15 residues. Germline values: CDR1 SGHAT, CDR2 FQNNGV. In nucleotides, the CDR3 is TGTGCCAGCACAACAGGGGTTACGGAGAACACTGAAGCTTTCTTT. This translates into CASTTGVTENTEAFF. The complete variable domain, with remaining parts taken from reference TRBV11-2 and TRBJ1-1, reads EAGVAQSPRYKIIEKRQSVAFWCNPISGHATLYWYQQILGQGPKLLIQFQNNGVVDDSQLPKDRFSAERLKGVDSTLKIQPAKLEDSAVYLCASTTGVTENTEAFFGQGTRLTVV.

This clonotype appeared many times. The J gene is TRBJ1-2, the V gene TRBV14; D may be TRBD1 (6 bases). The V end was cut by 0 bases, the J end by 7 bases, with 15 bases between. The CDR3 covers 15 residues. The germline V gene has CDR1 SGHDN and CDR2 FVKESK. The CDR3 coding sequence is TGTGCCAGCAGCCAAGATCCGACAGGCGCTGGTGGCTACACCTTC. The encoded protein is CASSQDPTGAGGYTF.

This clonotype was detected many times. This chain connects TRBV7-2 to TRBJ1-5, with TRBD1 matching over 7 bases. The CDR3 is 16 residues long. The junction had 9 bases not matched to a gene; V was cut back by 4 bases and J by 3 bases. The germline V gene encodes CDR1 SGHTA and CDR2 FQGNSA. This CDR3 is CASSSTTGSFNQPQHF. The CDR3 DNA is TGTGCCAGCAGCTCCACGACAGGGAGCTTCAATCAGCCCCAGCATTTT.

The chain uses TRBV20-1 and TRBJ2-7; no definite D call. Trimming took 6 bases from V and 3 from J, leaving 9 bases between them. Germline CDR1 is DFQATT and CDR2 is SNEGSKA (reference sequence). The CDR3 loop spans 11 amino acids. The CDR3 DNA reads TGCAGTGCCAGACACAGCTACGAGCAGTACTTC. Amino acids: CSARHSYEQYF.

Concerning this clonotype itself: A much more abundant neighbour one base away suggests this may be a read error. V and J are TRBV12-3 or TRBV12-4 and TRBJ2-2, with 7 bases aligning to TRBD1. CDR3 size: 16 residues. The CDR3 sequence is CGSSLMGTGATGELFF. CDR3 in DNA: TGTGGCAGCAGTTTAATGGGAACAGGGGCCACCGGGGAGCTGTTTTTT.

This clonotype turned up a few times. Likely a read error: the CDR3 ends without its conserved phenylalanine or tryptophan. This chain uses TRBV6-2 or TRBV6-3 with TRBJ1-2; D gene uncertain. Germline assignment: CDR1 MNHEY and CDR2 SVGEGT. The ends were cut back, 2 bases at V and 8 bases at J, with 9 bases in the middle. The CDR3 loop spans 12 amino acids. The CDR3 region has the DNA TGTGCCAGCAGTTACGCTTCCTCGGGCTACACCCTC. Translating it yields CASSYASSGYTL.

As to this clonotype: This sequence may be a read error, since a much larger clone differs from it by one base. The chain joins TRBV4-3 to TRBJ2-5; tentative D call: TRBD2 (5 bases). This CDR3 is built from 14 residues. V dropped 4 bases and J dropped 2 bases, with 11 bases sitting between them. Germline V gene sequence: CDR1 LGHNA, CDR2 YSLEER. The CDR3 nucleotides are TGCGCCAGCAGCCGAGAAGCGGATCAAGAGACCCAGTACTTC. Translated, it gives CASSREADQETQYF.

Comments on this clonotype: With a much larger clone just one base away, this may be a read error. The chain recombines TRBV7-2 with TRBJ2-1, with 12 bases lining up with TRBD1. The germline V gene encodes CDR1 SGHTA and CDR2 FQGNSA. The CDR3 consists of 16 residues. The CDR3 loop is CASSLYGTGGYNKQFF. CDR3 bases: TGTGCCAGCAGCTTATATGGGACAGGGGGCTACAATAAGCAGTTCTTC.

Remarks on this clonotype: With a much larger clone just one base away, this may be a read error. This rearrangement joins TRBV30 to TRBJ2-1; TRBD2 agrees at 9 bases. The CDR3 loop spans 14 amino acids. The germline V gene encodes CDR1 GTSNPN and CDR2 SVGIG (reference sequence). The CDR3 sequence is CVWTWASGNNEQFF. The DNA for the CDR3 is TGTGTCTGGACTTGGGCTAGCGGGAACAATGAGCAGTTCTTC.